The clone carrying this T cell receptor beta chain was found a few times. Its antigen is currently unknown. Described time point: newly diagnosed GD, antithyroid drugs for less than 3 months. The TCR library was made from RNA extracted from PBMCs. This sample was included in a study of regulatory T cells in long-lasting Graves disease. Study-wide context: The antithyroid drugs taken by newly diagnosed Graves' patients had been used for under 3 months. Study observations and caveats: It is possible that accuracy was reduced by the small size of the sample.

Relying on iRepertoire HTBI primers and Arm-PCR of CDR3 regions, the team built TCR beta libraries. TCRdb processed the multiplex PCR reads anew with MiXCR; each CDR3 protein has one entry. The top ten clones hold 8.9% of a sample with some 490,000 distinct CDR3 sequences, about 12% of them seen once. The ends lost 8 bases at V and 4 bases at J; junction bases unmatched: 9. Germline V lookup: CDR1 SGHNT, CDR2 YYREEE (reference sequence). The CDR3 length is 14 residues. The data also belong to a second study, concerning T cells in Graves' hyperthyroidism and ophthalmopathy.

Sequencing used peripheral blood mononuclear cells (PBMCs), obtained at new diagnosis, from a patient treated with antithyroid drugs. The V call is TRBV5-4, the J call TRBJ1-3; 7 bases map to TRBD1. The clonotype was recovered from a woman aged 30 to 39 with Graves disease. The CDR3: CASEDATGGNTIYF. The CDR3 DNA sequence: TGTGCCAGTGAAGATGCGACAGGGGGAAACACCATATATTTT.